This T cell receptor beta chain was profiled in a study of T cell changes during pregnancy in multiple sclerosis. Germline-derived CDR1 and CDR2 are MNHNY and SVGAGI (reference sequence). V lost 7 bases and J lost 3, with 10 bases in between. There are 12 residues in the CDR3. This table comes from immunoSEQ multiplex PCR, and its TCRdb copy is limited to in-frame clones, with some not included. Of around 80,000 clones in the sample, roughly nine tenths were seen once. The source was peripheral blood, collected before pregnancy. The rearrangement links TRBV6-6 to TRBJ2-7; the D gene is possibly TRBD1 (6 bases). This clonotype was obtained from a female donor with multiple sclerosis, enrolled in a pregnancy study. The CDR3 loop is CASTRTVYEQYF. The CDR3 nucleotides are TGTGCCAGCACCAGGACAGTCTACGAGCAGTACTTC.